This T cell receptor beta chain was profiled in a study of cytomegalovirus exposure and HLA in healthy donors. A multiplex PCR was run with 60 Vbeta primers and 13 Jbeta primers. Sequencing used immunoSEQ multiplex PCR; TCRdb keeps in-frame clones, though not all of them. The profile covers 130,000 or so clones, with roughly four fifths appearing a single time and approximately 1.8% taken by the ten largest. Of note for this clone: Its antigen is not identified.

Notes on the study in general: In vitro work confirmed that three CMV-associated chains recognize CMV antigens. Earlier findings revealed that most TCR beta V segments proved productive either about 87% or about 30% of the time.

Germline CDR1 SEHNR, CDR2 FQNEAQ (reference sequence). After removal of 10 bases from V and 3 bases from J, the junction contained 8 bases not matched to a gene. The CDR3 totals 15 residues. This chain links TRBV7-9 with TRBJ2-3, with 12 bases identical to TRBD2. The TCR originated in a man aged 40-49 years in good health and CMV-seronegative. Input material: PBMCs. CDR3 DNA sequence: TGTGCCACCAGACTTACTAGCGGGGGGACAGATACGCAGTATTTT. This encodes CATRLTSGGTDTQYF.